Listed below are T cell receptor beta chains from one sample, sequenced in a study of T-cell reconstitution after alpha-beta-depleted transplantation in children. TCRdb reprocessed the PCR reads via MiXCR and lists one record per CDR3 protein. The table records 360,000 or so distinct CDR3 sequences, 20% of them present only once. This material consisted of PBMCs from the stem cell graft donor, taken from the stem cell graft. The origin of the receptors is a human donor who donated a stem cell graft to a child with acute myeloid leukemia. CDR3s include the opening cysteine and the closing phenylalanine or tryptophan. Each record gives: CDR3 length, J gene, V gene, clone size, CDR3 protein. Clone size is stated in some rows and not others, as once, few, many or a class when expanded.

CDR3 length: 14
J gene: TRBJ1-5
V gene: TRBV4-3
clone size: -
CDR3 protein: CASSHTGSNQPQHF

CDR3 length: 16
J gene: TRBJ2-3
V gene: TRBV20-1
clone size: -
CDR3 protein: CSARGLAGGKADTQYF

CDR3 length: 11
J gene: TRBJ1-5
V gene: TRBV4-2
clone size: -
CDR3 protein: CASSQDGRLHF

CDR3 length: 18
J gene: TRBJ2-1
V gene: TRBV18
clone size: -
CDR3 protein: CASSPPLYGLAGGNEQFF

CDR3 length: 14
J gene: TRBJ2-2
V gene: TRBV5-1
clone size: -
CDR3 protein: CASSPGTLYGELFF

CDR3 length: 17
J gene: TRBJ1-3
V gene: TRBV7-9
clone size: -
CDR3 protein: CASSLGQGVLPGNTIYF

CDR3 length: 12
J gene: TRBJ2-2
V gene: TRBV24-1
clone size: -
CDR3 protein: CATGRGWGELFF

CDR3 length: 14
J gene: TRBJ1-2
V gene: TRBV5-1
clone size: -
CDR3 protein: CASSPTDRGYGYTF

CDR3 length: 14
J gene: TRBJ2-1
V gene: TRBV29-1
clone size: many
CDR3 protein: CSVPGLAIPNEQFF

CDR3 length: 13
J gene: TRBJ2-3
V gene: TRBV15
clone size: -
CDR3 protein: CATSGGNTDTQYF

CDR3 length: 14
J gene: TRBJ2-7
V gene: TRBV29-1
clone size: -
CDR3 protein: CSVATSGREGEQYF

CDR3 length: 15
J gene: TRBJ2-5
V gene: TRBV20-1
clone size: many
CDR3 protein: CSARDSGEVWETQYF

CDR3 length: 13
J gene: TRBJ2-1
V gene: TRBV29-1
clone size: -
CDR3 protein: CSVEVELSNEQFF

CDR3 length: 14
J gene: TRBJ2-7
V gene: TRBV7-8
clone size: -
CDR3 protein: CASNFRRPAHEQYF

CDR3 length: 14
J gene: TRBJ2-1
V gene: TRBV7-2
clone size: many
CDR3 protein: CASSSPPVLGEQFF

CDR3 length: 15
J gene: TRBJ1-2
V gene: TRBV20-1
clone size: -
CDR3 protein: CSARLHRGRNYGYTF

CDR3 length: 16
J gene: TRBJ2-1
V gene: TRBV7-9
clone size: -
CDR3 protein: CASSFPTTSSYNEQFF

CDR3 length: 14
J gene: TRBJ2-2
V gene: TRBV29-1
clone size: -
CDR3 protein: CSAVAGVNTGELFF

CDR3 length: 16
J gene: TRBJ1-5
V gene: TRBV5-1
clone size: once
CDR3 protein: CASSFWPGQRNQPQHF

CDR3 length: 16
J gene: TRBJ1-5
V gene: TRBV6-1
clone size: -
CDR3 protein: CASSGGTGVSNQPQHF

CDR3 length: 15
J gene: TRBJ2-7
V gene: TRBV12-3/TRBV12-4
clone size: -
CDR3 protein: CASSERTAKLYEQYF

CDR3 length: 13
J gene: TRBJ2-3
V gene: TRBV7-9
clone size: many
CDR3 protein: CASSLQGGDTQYF

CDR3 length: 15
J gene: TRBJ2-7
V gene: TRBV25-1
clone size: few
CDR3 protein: CASTSPSGASYEQYF

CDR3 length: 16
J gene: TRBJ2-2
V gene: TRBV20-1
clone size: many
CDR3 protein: CSARDRWVKGTGELFF

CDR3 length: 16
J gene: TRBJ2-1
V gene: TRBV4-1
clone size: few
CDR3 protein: CASSRVSGGSYNEQFF

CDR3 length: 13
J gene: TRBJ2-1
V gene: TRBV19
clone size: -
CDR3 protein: CASSISGSGEQFF

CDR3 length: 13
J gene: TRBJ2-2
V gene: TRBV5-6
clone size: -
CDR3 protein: CASTRGHTGELFF

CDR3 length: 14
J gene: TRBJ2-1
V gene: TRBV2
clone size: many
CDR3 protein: CASSEGQGRREQFF

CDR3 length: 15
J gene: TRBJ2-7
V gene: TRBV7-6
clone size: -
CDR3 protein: CASSLDRGWTYEQYF

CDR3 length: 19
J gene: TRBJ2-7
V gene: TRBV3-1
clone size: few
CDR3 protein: CASSQVSPDTYSHIEEQYF

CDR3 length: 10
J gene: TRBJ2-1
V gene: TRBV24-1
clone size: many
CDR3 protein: CASRMDEQFF

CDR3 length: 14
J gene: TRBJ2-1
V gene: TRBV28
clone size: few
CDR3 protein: CASGGQGIYNEQFF

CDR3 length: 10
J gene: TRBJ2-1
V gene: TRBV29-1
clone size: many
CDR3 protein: CSVVGTEQFF

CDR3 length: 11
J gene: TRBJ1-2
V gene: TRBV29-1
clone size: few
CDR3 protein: CSVDSGYGYTF

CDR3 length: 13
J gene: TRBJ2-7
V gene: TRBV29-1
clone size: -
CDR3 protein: CSVSGQSDYEQYF

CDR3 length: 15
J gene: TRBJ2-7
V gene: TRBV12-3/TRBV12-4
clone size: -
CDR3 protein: CASSPPPGRPYEQYF

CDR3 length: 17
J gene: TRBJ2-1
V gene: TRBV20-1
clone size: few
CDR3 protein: CSARPSLSGRWNNEQFF

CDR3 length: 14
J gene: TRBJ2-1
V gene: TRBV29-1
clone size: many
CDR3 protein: CSVESFPRSNEQFF

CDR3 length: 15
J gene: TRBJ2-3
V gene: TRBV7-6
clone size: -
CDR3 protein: CASSVSGTGTDTQYF

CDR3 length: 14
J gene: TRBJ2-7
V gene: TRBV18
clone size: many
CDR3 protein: CASSPGQTSYEQYF

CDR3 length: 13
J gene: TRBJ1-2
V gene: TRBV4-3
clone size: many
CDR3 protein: CASSQQRTYGYTF

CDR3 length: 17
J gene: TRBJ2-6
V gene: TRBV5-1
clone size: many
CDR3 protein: CASSSYGGRDGANVLTF

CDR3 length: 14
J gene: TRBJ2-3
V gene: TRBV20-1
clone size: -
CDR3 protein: CSAGGQGWTDTQYF

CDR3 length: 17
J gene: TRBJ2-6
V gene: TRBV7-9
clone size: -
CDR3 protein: CASRSGQIYSGANVLTF

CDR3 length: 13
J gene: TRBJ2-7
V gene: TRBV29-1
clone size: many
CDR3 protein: CSVVREAGYEQYF

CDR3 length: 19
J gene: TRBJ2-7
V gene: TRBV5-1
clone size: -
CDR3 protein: CASSLRPGGQKLKTYEQYF

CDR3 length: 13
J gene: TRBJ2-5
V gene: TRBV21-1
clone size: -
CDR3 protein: CASSKPGWETQYF

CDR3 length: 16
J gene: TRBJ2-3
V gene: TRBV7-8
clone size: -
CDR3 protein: CASSVSGMPSTDTQYF

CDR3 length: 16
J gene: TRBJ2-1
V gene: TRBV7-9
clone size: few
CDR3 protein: CASSLLAGRRYNEQFF

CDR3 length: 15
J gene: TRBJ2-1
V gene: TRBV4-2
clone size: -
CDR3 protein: CASSQPERKALEQFF

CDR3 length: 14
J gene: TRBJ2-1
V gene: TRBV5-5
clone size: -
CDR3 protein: CASSSGTVYNEQFF